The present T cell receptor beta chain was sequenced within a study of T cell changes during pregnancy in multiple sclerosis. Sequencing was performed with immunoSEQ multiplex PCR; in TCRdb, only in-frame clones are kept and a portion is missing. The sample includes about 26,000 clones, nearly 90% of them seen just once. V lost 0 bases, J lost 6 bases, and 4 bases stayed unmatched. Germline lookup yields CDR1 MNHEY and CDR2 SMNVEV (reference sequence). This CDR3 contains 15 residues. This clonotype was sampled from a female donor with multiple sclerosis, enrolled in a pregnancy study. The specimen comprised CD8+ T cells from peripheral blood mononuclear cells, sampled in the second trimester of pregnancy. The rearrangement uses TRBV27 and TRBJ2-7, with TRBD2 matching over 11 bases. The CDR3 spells CASSLSTSGISEQYF. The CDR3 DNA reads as TGTGCCAGCAGTTTATCGACTAGCGGGATTAGCGAGCAGTACTTC.